This T cell receptor beta chain was recorded in a study of blood T cell repertoires in COVID-19. Study-wide background: T cells, B-cell-depleted T cells, or PBMCs supplied cDNA or gDNA.

As originally analysed: Amplification of reference gene primers was used by the study to estimate nucleated cell counts. Some clones are missing from TCRdb's copy, which holds only in-frame ones; the method was immunoSEQ multiplex PCR. The V and J calls and clone size come from that table; D and trimming were worked out from the DNA. The repertoire includes 130,000 to 150,000 clones, around 79% of them detected once, and 4% to 5% sits in the top ten. The V gene's germline CDR1 is LNHDA and CDR2 SQIVND (reference sequence). Trimming removed 7 bases at V and 1 base at J, with 10 bases between. This CDR3 is 14 amino acids long.

The sample taken for sequencing was peripheral blood. V usage is TRBV19 and J usage is TRBJ2-2; perhaps TRBD1 as D (6 bases). The receptor comes from a woman aged 70-85 years with COVID-19, enrolled during active disease. The CDR3 protein is CASTPGQNTGELFF. DNA of the CDR3: TGTGCCAGTACACCGGGACAGAACACCGGGGAGCTGTTTTTT.